These 11 T cell receptor beta chains originate from one sample sequenced in a study of early T cells in non-severe SARS-CoV-2 infection. TCRdb redid the calling of the 5' RACE reads with MiXCR, one entry per CDR3 protein. This table has more than 85,000 distinct CDR3 sequences, roughly 12% appearing once. Here the sequenced sample was whole blood, taken at baseline. Receptors originate from an adult who was a healthcare worker with PCR-confirmed SARS-CoV-2 infection or an uninfected control (not recorded which).

In this sample, this clonotype turned up a few times. V is TRBV9 and J is TRBJ2-2; a weak D match, TRBD1 (6 bases). The CDR3 sequence is 16 residues long. In germline, CDR1 is SGDLS, CDR2 YYNGEE. V lost 0 bases, J lost 6 bases, and 15 bases lay in between. DNA for the CDR3: TGTGCCAGCAGCGTAGGTCAGCAGGGGTTAGCCGGGGAGCTGTTTTTT. This translates into CASSVGQQGLAGELFF.

The V call is TRBV20-1, the J call TRBJ1-1; D might be TRBD1 (6 bases). The CDR3 is 15 amino acids. CDR1 is DFQATT, CDR2 SNEGSKA, per germline (reference sequence). The V end lost 2 bases, the J end lost 3 bases, and 16 bases lay between the germline ends. This chain's CDR3 is CSARYPGGADTEAFF. CDR3 DNA sequence: TGCAGTGCTAGATATCCGGGGGGCGCGGACACTGAAGCTTTCTTT.

The chain links TRBV19 to TRBJ2-2, with a possible D match to TRBD1 (6 bases). The CDR3 sequence is 14 residues long. The germline CDR1 and CDR2 sequences are LNHDA and SQIVND (reference sequence). V was cut by 6 bases and J by 2 bases, with 10 bases left in between. The CDR3 coding sequence is TGTGCCAGTAGCGGACAGCCTAACACCGGGGAGCTGTTTTTT. This gives the protein CASSGQPNTGELFF. Based on the CDR3 plus reference TRBV19 and TRBJ2-2, the full variable domain is DGGITQSPKYLFRKEGQNVTLSCEQNLNHDAMYWYRQDPGQGLRLIYYSQIVNDFQKGDIAEGYSVSREKKESFPLTVTSAQKNPTAFYLCASSGQPNTGELFFGEGSRLTVL.

Many counts were recorded for this clonotype. The genes are TRBV29-1 and TRBJ1-5; D call uncertain. Trimming shortened V by 4 bases and J by 3 bases, and 10 bases separated the two germline ends. Germline V gene lookup returns CDR1 SQVTM and CDR2 ANQGSEA. The CDR3 is 13 amino acids. The CDR3 DNA sequence: TGCAGCGTTGCGGGCCAGGTCAATCAGCCCCAGCATTTT. This gives the protein CSVAGQVNQPQHF.

There are many counts of this clonotype. This chain links TRBV3-1 with TRBJ1-1; D is unclear. The germline CDR1 and CDR2 sequences are LGHDT and YNNKEL (reference sequence). Trimming took off 4 bases at V and 0 bases at J, with 9 bases between the two ends. CDR3 length equals 14 residues. CDR3 in DNA: TGTGCCAGCAGCCTAGGACGGTTGAACACTGAAGCTTTCTTT. This translates into CASSLGRLNTEAFF.

This clonotype was seen repeatedly, ten times or more. The chain joins TRBV9 to TRBJ2-1, with 8 bases identical to TRBD2. J was trimmed by 4 bases and V by 4 bases; bases with no gene match: 10. The CDR3 contains 16 residues. Germline values: CDR1 SGDLS, CDR2 YYNGEE. The CDR3 spells CASSSSSGSSYNEQFF. The DNA of the CDR3 is TGTGCCAGCAGCTCATCGAGCGGGAGTTCGTACAATGAGCAGTTCTTC.

This clonotype has just a few counts. This chain uses TRBV2 with TRBJ2-3; D is ambiguous. CDR1 is SNHLY and CDR2 is FYNNEI in the germline V gene. V lost 4 bases and J lost 1, with 6 bases in between. The CDR3 sequence is 13 residues long. For the CDR3, the DNA is TGTGCCAGCAGTGTGTCCGGCACAGATACGCAGTATTTT. It yields the protein CASSVSGTDTQYF.

This chain links TRBV3-1 with TRBJ1-1; D gene uncertain. The length of the CDR3 is 13 residues. The V end lost 3 bases, the J end lost 3 bases, and 8 bases lay between the germline ends. The germline CDR1 and CDR2 sequences are LGHDT and YNNKEL (reference sequence). CDR3: CASSHSGDTEAFF. The CDR3 nucleotides read TGTGCCAGCAGCCATTCCGGGGACACTGAAGCTTTCTTT.

CDR3 region: CASSLSTGPSTDTQYF. CDR3 nucleotide sequence: TGTGCCAGCAGCTTATCTACAGGACCTAGCACAGATACGCAGTATTTT. The chain recombines TRBV13 with TRBJ2-3, with D possibly TRBD1 on 5 matching bases. The V and J ends lost 2 bases and 0 bases respectively, with 12 bases between them. CDR1 is PRHDT, CDR2 FYEKMQ, per germline (reference sequence). The CDR3 is made up of 16 amino acids.

The J gene is TRBJ2-7, the V gene TRBV7-9; TRBD2 matches at 8 bases. This CDR3 region has 15 residues. Trimming took 2 bases from V and 7 from J; bases not matched to a gene: 10. Germline CDR1 reads SEHNR; CDR2 reads FQNEAQ (reference sequence). The CDR3: CASSLSTGGPKEQYF. The CDR3 region has the DNA TGTGCCAGCAGCTTATCTACGGGGGGGCCTAAAGAGCAGTACTTC.

This clonotype was recorded a few times. This chain connects TRBV5-4 to TRBJ2-5; weak D call: TRBD2 (7 bases). The CDR3 loop spans 14 amino acids. CDR1 and CDR2 (germline): SGHNT, YYREEE (reference sequence). V lost 1 base and J 1 base, leaving 8 bases between the germline ends. This chain's CDR3 is CASSLRGGQETQYF. For the CDR3, the DNA is TGTGCCAGCAGCTTGAGGGGGGGCCAAGAGACCCAGTACTTC.